These 9 T cell receptor beta chains were all obtained from the same sample, sequenced in a study of blood T cells in healthy people across ages. The use of a sample-barcoded 5' primer and a J-beta primer mix characterized a second PCR of roughly 6 to 11 cycles. From the 5' RACE reads, TCRdb called clonotypes with MiXCR, one entry per CDR3 protein. The data show hundreds of thousands of distinct CDR3 sequences, roughly 26% seen once. These same data were also listed under a study on T cells of mothers and their children.

The source material was blood. Receptor source: a boy aged 5 to 17 in good health.

The chain joins TRBV5-1 to TRBJ1-3; D is unresolved. The germline V gene has CDR1 SGHRS and CDR2 YFSETQ. V lost 10 bases and J 0 bases, leaving 14 bases between the germline ends. The CDR3 extends over 14 amino acids. Here the CDR3 DNA reads TGCGCCTCTCAGGACCCGAGCTCTGGAAACACCATATATTTT. Its protein product is CASQDPSSGNTIYF.

The chain links TRBV9 to TRBJ2-1; 10 bases align to TRBD2. Germline lookup yields CDR1 SGDLS and CDR2 YYNGEE. The CDR3 length is 17 residues. Unmatched junction bases numbered 8, after V lost 0 bases and J lost 5 bases. The DNA of the CDR3 is TGTGCCAGCAGCGTAGACCCTCTAGCGGGGGTGCACAATGAGCAGTTCTTC. Amino acid sequence: CASSVDPLAGVHNEQFF.

The table lists this clonotype with a few counts. For the CDR3, the DNA is TGTGCCAGCAGTGAAGCGCAAGCAAGGGACAGGCGAGAGACCCAGTACTTC. The encoded protein is CASSEAQARDRRETQYF. The chain joins TRBV2 to TRBJ2-5, with 8 nucleotides matching TRBD1. The CDR3 length is 17 residues. CDR1 SNHLY and CDR2 FYNNEI come from the germline V gene. Trimming removed 0 bases from V and 4 bases from J; junction bases left unmatched: 10.

The chain recombines TRBV5-5 with TRBJ2-6; no reliable D call. The germline V gene has CDR1 SGHKS and CDR2 YYEKEE (reference sequence). V lost 2 bases and J 2 bases, leaving 8 bases between the germline ends. The length of the CDR3 is 15 residues. In DNA form, the CDR3 reads TGTGCCAGCAGCTTATATCTCGCTGGGGCCAACGTCCTGACTTTC. Translating it yields CASSLYLAGANVLTF.

The chain has TRBV2 and TRBJ2-6; D not resolved. CDR1 and CDR2 from the germline V gene are SNHLY and FYNNEI. V was shortened by 5 bases and J by 3 bases, with 11 bases between the two germline ends. This CDR3 has 15 amino acids. The CDR3 spells CASSQDLGGANVLTF. The CDR3 DNA reads TGTGCCAGCAGTCAAGATCTGGGTGGGGCCAACGTCCTGACTTTC.

The chain recombines TRBV21-1 with TRBJ2-5; the D segment call TRBD1 is taken from the table without a DNA check. TRBV21-1 is a listed pseudogene. CDR3 length: 14 amino acids. The CDR3 DNA follows: TGTGCCAGCAGCCCCCCTTACAGGCAAGAGACCCAGTACTTC. The encoded protein is CASSPPYRQETQYF.

This chain uses TRBV20-1 with TRBJ2-4; 9 bases match TRBD2. This CDR3 spans 17 amino acids. Trimming at V came to 0 bases and at J to 4 bases, leaving 10 bases not matched to a gene. In germline, CDR1 is DFQATT, CDR2 SNEGSKA (reference sequence). For the CDR3, the DNA is TGCAGTGCTAGAGATCCACAGCGGGGGGCCGGGAAAAACATTCAGTACTTC. It codes for CSARDPQRGAGKNIQYF.

The chain combines TRBV12-3 or TRBV12-4 with TRBJ1-2, with D possibly matching TRBD1 (5 bases). The CDR3 runs to 11 residues. Trimming left V 6 bases short and J 8 bases short, with 10 bases between. The chain's CDR3 is CASRGPGGYTF. The CDR3 DNA is TGTGCCAGCAGGGGGCCCGGGGGCTACACCTTC.

The chain joins TRBV28 to TRBJ2-5; no clear D gene. The end of the DNA is better explained by TRBJ2-7, so the J call may be wrong. Germline V gene data show CDR1 as MDHEN and CDR2 as SYDVKM. The CDR3 length is 13 residues. The CDR3 nucleotides are TGTGCCACCAGGTGGGGATTTGGCTACGAGCAGTACTTC. Protein product: CATRWGFGYEQYF.